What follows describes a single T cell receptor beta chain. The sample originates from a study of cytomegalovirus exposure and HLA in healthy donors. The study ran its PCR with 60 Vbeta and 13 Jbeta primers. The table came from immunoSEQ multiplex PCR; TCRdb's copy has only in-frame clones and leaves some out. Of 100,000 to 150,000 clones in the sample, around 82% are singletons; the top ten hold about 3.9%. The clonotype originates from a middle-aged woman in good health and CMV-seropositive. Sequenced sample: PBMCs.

CDR3 in amino acids: CASTNREGGYEQYF. DNA for the CDR3: TGTGCCAGTACCAACCGGGAAGGAGGCTACGAGCAGTACTTC. V gene TRBV19 combines with J gene TRBJ2-7; maybe TRBD2 (5 bases). V dropped 7 bases and J dropped 3 bases, with 16 bases sitting between them. The CDR3 runs 14 residues. Germline CDR1 reads LNHDA; CDR2 reads SQIVND (reference sequence). The full variable domain, in which reference TRBV19 and TRBJ2-7 provide the parts outside the CDR3, is DGGITQSPKYLFRKEGQNVTLSCEQNLNHDAMYWYRQDPGQGLRLIYYSQIVNDFQKGDIAEGYSVSREKKESFPLTVTSAQKNPTAFYLCASTNREGGYEQYFGPGTRLTVT.